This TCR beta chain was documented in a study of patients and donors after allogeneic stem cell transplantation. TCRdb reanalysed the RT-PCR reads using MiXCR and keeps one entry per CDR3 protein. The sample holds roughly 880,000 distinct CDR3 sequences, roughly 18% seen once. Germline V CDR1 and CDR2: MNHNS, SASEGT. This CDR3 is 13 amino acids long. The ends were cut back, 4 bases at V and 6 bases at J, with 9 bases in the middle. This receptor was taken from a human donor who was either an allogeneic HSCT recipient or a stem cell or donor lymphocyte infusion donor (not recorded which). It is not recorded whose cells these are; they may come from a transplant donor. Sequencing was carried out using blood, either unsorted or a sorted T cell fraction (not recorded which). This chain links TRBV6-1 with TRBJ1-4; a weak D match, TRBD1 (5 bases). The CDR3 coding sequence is TGTGCCAGCAGTGGCAGGGTGGATGAAAAACTGTTTTTT. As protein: CASSGRVDEKLFF.